This is a list of T cell receptor beta chains from one sample in a study of identical twins. A single record per CDR3 protein comes from TCRdb applying MiXCR to the 5' RACE reads. The sample includes roughly 710,000 distinct CDR3 sequences, approximately 6.1% of them seen just once. The sequencing input was naive T cells sorted from blood. The receptors shown here come from a man between 18 and 35 years old in good health. CDR3s include the opening cysteine and the closing phenylalanine or tryptophan. The order of the fields is clone size, D gene, J gene, V gene, CDR3 DNA, CDR3 protein. A D gene is named only where the DNA matches it firmly. Clone size is given for some rows only: seen once, a few or many times, or a class if the clone is expanded.

few	TRBD1	TRBJ2-1	TRBV5-1	TGCGCCAGCAGCAGAGGGGACAGGGGAGACTATGAGCAGTTCTTC	CASSRGDRGDYEQFF
few	.	TRBJ1-2	TRBV7-8	TGTGCCAGCAGTTACCCCGGGGAGGACTATGGCTACACCTTC	CASSYPGEDYGYTF
few	.	TRBJ2-4	TRBV11-2	TGTGCCAGCAGCTTATGGGGCAGGGAAGCCAAAAACATTCAGTACTTC	CASSLWGREAKNIQYF
many	TRBD2	TRBJ2-4	TRBV6-2/TRBV6-3	TGTGCCAGCAGTTACTGGGGGGGAGCGGCCAAAAACATTCAGTACTTC	CASSYWGGAAKNIQYF
.	TRBD1	TRBJ1-1	TRBV5-1	TGCGCCAGCAGCTCGACCAGGGGGCAGAACACTGAAGCTTTCTTT	CASSSTRGQNTEAFF
.	TRBD2	TRBJ2-1	TRBV24-1	TGTGCCACCAGTGATTTGCCCTTTGGACTAGCCGGGGATGAGCAGTTCTTC	CATSDLPFGLAGDEQFF
few	.	TRBJ2-1	TRBV9	TGTGCCAGCAGCGTAGACGACTACAATGAGCAGTTCTTC	CASSVDDYNEQFF
few	TRBD1	TRBJ2-3	TRBV7-9	TGTGCCAGCAGCGCGGATGACAGGGGGATGGATACGCAGTATTTT	CASSADDRGMDTQYF
once	.	TRBJ1-4	TRBV3-1	TGTGCCAGCAGCCAAGGACGGATCCGGAATGAAAAACTGTATTTT	CASSQGRIRNEKLYF
few	TRBD1	TRBJ2-3	TRBV5-1	TGCGCCAGCAGCGTAGGGACAGACAGCACAGATACGCAGTATTTT	CASSVGTDSTDTQYF
many	.	TRBJ2-3	TRBV12-3/TRBV12-4	TGTGCCAGCAGTTTTGGTGGGAACACAGATACGCAGTATTTT	CASSFGGNTDTQYF
.	TRBD2	TRBJ2-3	TRBV3-1	TGTGCCAGCAGTACAAGCGCGGGGGTGGAAGATACGCAGTATTTT	CASSTSAGVEDTQYF
many	TRBD2	TRBJ2-1	TRBV5-5	TGTGCCAGCAAAGGACTAGCGGGTCCGATCTCCTACAATGAGCAGTTCTTC	CASKGLAGPISYNEQFF
.	.	TRBJ2-1	TRBV14	TGTGCCAGCAGCCCCCGTCCCGTGAATGAGCAGTTCTTC	CASSPRPVNEQFF
many	.	TRBJ2-2	TRBV12-3/TRBV12-4	TGTGCCAGCAGTCGGCAAGCGGCCACCGGGGAGCTGTTTTTT	CASSRQAATGELFF
many	.	TRBJ1-5	TRBV12-3/TRBV12-4	TGTGCCAGCAGTCAGAGCAGGTTTTTTAGCAATCAGCCCCAGCATTTT	CASSQSRFFSNQPQHF
many	.	TRBJ2-3	TRBV20-1	TGCAGTGCTAGCTCGAGTCGCATGGATGATACGCAGTATTTT	CSASSSRMDDTQYF
few	.	TRBJ2-2	TRBV5-1	TGCGCCAGCAGCGCGGGGACACCCAACACCGGGGAGCTGTTTTTT	CASSAGTPNTGELFF
many	.	TRBJ2-2	TRBV29-1	TGCAGCGTCTTGCTCTCGAGCGGGGAGCTGTTTTTT	CSVLLSSGELFF
.	.	TRBJ2-1	TRBV6-1	TGTGCCAGCAGTGAGCTTTCTTCGGGCCTATTCGGGCAGTTCTTC	CASSELSSGLFGQFF
many	.	TRBJ2-1	TRBV5-1	TGCGCCAGCAGCTTGCAGTTAAGCTCCTACAATGAGCAGTTCTTC	CASSLQLSSYNEQFF
many	TRBD1	TRBJ1-1	TRBV29-1	TGCAGCGTCGGCCCGACAGGGGAAGGGGTATCTTTCTTT	CSVGPTGEGVSFF
many	.	TRBJ2-1	TRBV15	TGTGCCACCAGCAGACGCGTAGGGAATGAGCAGTTCTTC	CATSRRVGNEQFF
.	TRBD1	TRBJ2-3	TRBV5-1	TGCGCCAGCAGCGCGTTACAGGGGACAGATACGCATTATTTT	CASSALQGTDTHYF
.	.	TRBJ2-3	TRBV7-2	TGTGCCAGCAGCTGGGTGGAGGGGCGGGTCACAGATACGCAGTATTTT	CASSWVEGRVTDTQYF
many	TRBD1	TRBJ1-2	TRBV7-9	TGTGCCAGCAGCCCGACAGGGGACGGCTACACCTTC	CASSPTGDGYTF
many	TRBD1	TRBJ2-7	TRBV27	TGTGCCAGCGCCATTACAGGGGCGCGGAACGAGCAGTACTTC	CASAITGARNEQYF
.	.	TRBJ2-1	TRBV5-1	TGCGCCAGCAGCTCCCTGACAGAACTAGTCTCCTACAATGAGCAGTTCTTC	CASSSLTELVSYNEQFF
.	.	TRBJ2-2	TRBV6-2/TRBV6-3	TGTGCCAGCAGTTATCTAACTCCCGGGGAGCTGTTTTTT	CASSYLTPGELFF
many	.	TRBJ1-6	TRBV25-1	TGTGCCAGCAGTGAATATCGCGGGTCACCCCTCCACTTT	CASSEYRGSPLHF
many	.	TRBJ2-1	TRBV5-5	TGTGCCAGCAGTGGGGGACCCGCTCATGAGCAGTTCTTC	CASSGGPAHEQFF
many	TRBD2	TRBJ2-1	TRBV15	TGTGCCACCAGCAGAGGGAGCGGGAGTGGCGATGAGCAGTTCTTC	CATSRGSGSGDEQFF
many	.	TRBJ1-6	TRBV2	TGTGCCAGCAGGAGAACCCCCACAATAGGTCAGGATTCACCCCTCCACTTT	CASRRTPTIGQDSPLHF
many	TRBD2	TRBJ2-1	TRBV6-2/TRBV6-3	TGTGCCAGCTCGCGGGGGACCTACAATGAGCAGTTCTTC	CASSRGTYNEQFF
.	.	TRBJ2-1	TRBV6-5	TGTGCCAGCAGTTCGCACACCGAGAATGAGCAGTTCTTC	CASSSHTENEQFF
many	TRBD2	TRBJ2-2	TRBV5-1	TGCGCCAGCAGCTTGGGGACTAGCGTAATGACTAACACCGGGGAGCTGTTTTTT	CASSLGTSVMTNTGELFF
few	TRBD2	TRBJ2-1	TRBV25-1	TGTGCCAGCAGTGGCCCGCCTAGCGGGAGGGTTGTCTTC	CASSGPPSGRVVF
many	.	TRBJ2-1	TRBV29-1	TGCAGCGTTGACCCGGGGACACCCTACAATGAGCAGTTCTTC	CSVDPGTPYNEQFF
many	.	TRBJ2-1	TRBV6-5	TGTGCCAGCAGTTACTCTCAGGCCAGCTCCTACAATGAGCAGTTCTTC	CASSYSQASSYNEQFF
many	.	TRBJ2-5	TRBV6-5	TGTGCCAGCAGTTACTCGGGCAGGCATCACCAAGAGACCCAGTACTTC	CASSYSGRHHQETQYF
many	TRBD1	TRBJ1-2	TRBV28	TGTGCCAGCAGTCCTGCAGGGGGGAACGACTATGGCTACACCTTC	CASSPAGGNDYGYTF
many	.	TRBJ2-1	TRBV6-6	TGTGCCAGCAAGGGGGGGGGATACAATGAGCAGTTCTTC	CASKGGGYNEQFF